One sample yielded the 27 T cell receptor beta chains listed below, sequenced in a study of shared T cell receptors in the human thymus. Clones were sequenced by immunoSEQ multiplex PCR, and TCRdb holds only the in-frame ones, with some missing. The table has tens of thousands of clones, over 90% seen once; the top ten hold approximately 0.035%. Input material: thymocytes. These receptors all stem from a human donor.

The chain combines TRBV11-3 with TRBJ1-1; the D is unclear. Germline V gene sequence: CDR1 SGHNT, CDR2 YENEEA. The CDR3 extends over 14 amino acids. V dropped 0 bases and J dropped 4 bases, with 9 bases sitting between them. Here the CDR3 reads CASSLERSSTEAFF. CDR3 bases: TGTGCCAGCAGCTTAGAGCGAAGCAGCACTGAAGCTTTCTTT.

V gene TRBV7-8 combines with J gene TRBJ2-3; D gene unclear. The length of the CDR3 is 14 residues. Looked up from germline, CDR1 is SGHVS and CDR2 is FQNEAQ. Trimming cost V 7 bases and J 1 base, with 12 bases left between them. CDR3 loop: CASTPYIGTDTQYF. CDR3 nucleotide sequence: TGTGCCAGCACCCCTTACATCGGCACAGATACGCAGTATTTT.

The CDR3 DNA follows: TGTGCCAGCAGTTTATACCCGACAGGGATTATCTCCTACGAGCAGTACTTC. The encoded protein is CASSLYPTGIISYEQYF. The rearrangement joins TRBV27 to TRBJ2-7; 7 bases map to TRBD1. Germline V gives CDR1 MNHEY, CDR2 SMNVEV (reference sequence). With V trimmed by 1 base and J by 0 bases, 9 bases remained unmatched. This CDR3 spans 17 amino acids.

The genes are TRBV6-5 and TRBJ1-4, with a possible D match to TRBD1 (5 bases). The CDR3 is 16 residues long. V dropped 2 bases and J dropped 0 bases, with 10 bases sitting between them. CDR1 MNHEY and CDR2 SVGAGI come from the germline V gene. The CDR3 DNA sequence: TGTGCCAGCAGTTACGATCAGGGCGCAACTAATGAAAAACTGTTTTTT. This translates into CASSYDQGATNEKLFF.

The chain carries TRBV7-9 and TRBJ2-1, with 9 bases fitting TRBD1. The CDR3 contains 16 residues. Germline V CDR1 and CDR2: SEHNR, FQNEAQ (reference sequence). The V segment lost 5 bases and the J segment 4 bases; nucleotides outside the gene matches: 9. CDR3 residues: CASSQPRTGAYNEQFF. CDR3 coding DNA: TGTGCCAGCAGCCAGCCCCGGACAGGGGCGTACAATGAGCAGTTCTTC.

V usage is TRBV6-4 and J usage is TRBJ2-1, with D perhaps given as TRBD1 or TRBD2 (6 bases each). CDR3 size: 16 residues. Per germline, CDR1 MRHNA and CDR2 SNTAGT. Between the trimmed V and J ends, which lost 1 base and 0 bases, there was a span of 10 bases. The CDR3 DNA reads as TGTGCCAGCAGTGACTTAGGGGGGAGCTCCTACAATGAGCAGTTCTTC. As protein: CASSDLGGSSYNEQFF.

The V call is TRBV7-6, the J call TRBJ2-2; maybe TRBD1 (6 bases). The CDR3 runs 16 residues. V lost 4 bases to trimming and J lost 0 bases, with 12 bases between them. Germline V gene lookup returns CDR1 SGHVS and CDR2 FNYEAQ. The CDR3 nucleotides read TGTGCCAGCAGCTCCAGACAGGCCCCGAACACCGGGGAGCTGTTTTTT. This sequence encodes CASSSRQAPNTGELFF.

The chain joins TRBV25-1 to TRBJ2-7; 11 bases line up with TRBD1. Unmatched junction bases numbered 2, after V lost 3 bases and J lost 1 base. There are 15 residues in the CDR3. Germline values: CDR1 MGHDK, CDR2 SYGVNS. The CDR3 region has the DNA TGTGCCAGCAGTGAGGGACAGGGGGTATCCTACGAGCAGTACTTC. Its translation: CASSEGQGVSYEQYF.

CDR3 nucleotide sequence: TGTGCCAGCAGCCCAGGAGTTGAGCAGTTCTTC. Translation gives CASSPGVEQFF. The chain recombines TRBV7-9 with TRBJ2-1; D remains unclear. The CDR3 covers 11 residues. Germline values: CDR1 SEHNR, CDR2 FQNEAQ (reference sequence). The V gene lost 5 bases and the J gene lost 9 bases, with 8 bases spanning the gap.

This rearrangement joins TRBV6-1 to TRBJ2-4, with TRBD2 matching 7 bases. CDR1 is MNHNS and CDR2 is SASEGT in the germline V gene. Trimming removed 2 bases from V and 1 base from J; junction bases left unmatched: 8. The length of the CDR3 is 17 residues. The CDR3 loop is CASSEMWGGKAKNIQYF. CDR3 DNA: TGTGCCAGCAGTGAAATGTGGGGGGGAAAGGCCAAAAACATTCAGTACTTC.

This clone was counted once. The V gene is TRBV19, the J gene TRBJ1-5; unclear D gene. The germline gives CDR1 LNHDA, CDR2 SQIVND (reference sequence). The CDR3 spans 16 residues. V lost 1 base to trimming and J lost 1 base, with 11 bases between them. DNA of the CDR3: TGTGCCAGTAGTATAGGGCGAGTTTTGAGCAATCAGCCCCAGCATTTT. As protein: CASSIGRVLSNQPQHF.

The V gene is TRBV5-1, the J gene TRBJ1-6; 9 bases are shared with TRBD1. The V segment lost 0 bases and the J segment 6 bases; nucleotides outside the gene matches: 4. The CDR3 contains 16 residues. The germline gives CDR1 SGHRS, CDR2 YFSETQ. The CDR3 nucleotides are TGCGCCAGCAGCTTGGTAGGGGACAGGGCTAATTCACCCCTCCACTTT. Residues: CASSLVGDRANSPLHF.

The V gene is TRBV13, the J gene TRBJ1-4; no reliable D call. Trimming stripped 3 bases from V and 5 bases from J, with 7 bases between. Germline CDR1 PRHDT, CDR2 FYEKMQ (reference sequence). This CDR3 is built from 13 residues. CDR3 nucleotide sequence: TGTGCCAGCAGCTTGGGATCCAATGAAAAACTGTTTTTT. Protein sequence: CASSLGSNEKLFF.

The chain joins TRBV12-5 to TRBJ1-5; TRBD1 matches at 11 bases. This CDR3 has 17 residues. The germline V gene encodes CDR1 LGHNT and CDR2 FRNRAP. V lost 3 bases and J lost 2; bases outside the gene matches: 6. CDR3: CASGLIWDRGGNQPQHF. In DNA form, the CDR3 reads TGTGCTAGTGGTTTAATATGGGACAGGGGGGGCAATCAGCCCCAGCATTTT.

This clone has just one count. This rearrangement joins TRBV6-5 to TRBJ2-7; possibly TRBD1 or TRBD2 for D (6 bases each). Germline values: CDR1 MNHEY, CDR2 SVGAGI. Trimming pared 2 bases from V and 2 bases from J, leaving 13 bases between. This CDR3 has 15 amino acids. The DNA for the CDR3 is TGTGCCAGCAGTTACGCGCCCGGGGGCCCCTACGAGCAGTACTTC. Encoded protein: CASSYAPGGPYEQYF.

The chain recombines TRBV30 with TRBJ2-5; 10 nucleotides align to TRBD1. Losses at the gene ends were 2 bases for V and 10 bases for J; bases not matched to a gene: 13. The CDR3 spans 15 residues. Per germline, CDR1 GTSNPN and CDR2 SVGIG (reference sequence). CDR3 sequence: CAWSSPRDRGMVQYF. In DNA form, the CDR3 reads TGTGCCTGGAGTTCCCCCCGGGACAGGGGAATGGTCCAGTACTTC. Full variable domain (remainder filled in from reference TRBV30 and TRBJ2-5): SQTIHQWPATLVQPVGSPLSLECTVEGTSNPNLYWYRQAAGRGLQLLFYSVGIGQISSEVPQNLSASRPQDRQFILSSKKLLLSDSGFYLCAWSSPRDRGMVQYFGPGTRLLVL.

This chain joins TRBV7-2 and TRBJ1-6; 9 bases map to TRBD1. CDR1 is SGHTA and CDR2 is FQGNSA in the germline V gene. This CDR3 region has 16 residues. V shed 5 bases, J shed 10 bases, and the junction held 12 bases outside the gene matches. The CDR3 protein is CASSARQGGVISPLHF. The CDR3 DNA is TGTGCCAGCAGCGCCCGACAGGGGGGCGTTATCTCACCCCTCCACTTT.

The chain employs TRBV10-3 and TRBJ1-2, with unresolved D. V was cut by 6 bases and J by 0 bases, with 11 bases left in between. Per the germline V gene, CDR1 is ENHRY and CDR2 is SYGVKD. This CDR3 contains 14 residues. Here the CDR3 reads CAIREGSSNYGYTF. The CDR3 DNA reads TGTGCCATCAGGGAGGGTTCCTCTAACTATGGCTACACCTTC.

The chain recombines TRBV11-2 with TRBJ2-4; no reliable D call. The germline V gene has CDR1 SGHAT and CDR2 FQNNGV. The length of the CDR3 is 17 residues. V was pared by 6 bases and J by 0 bases, with 18 bases between. DNA of the CDR3: TGTGCCAGCAGTTCCGACCGGGCCAAGCTAGCCAAAAACATTCAGTACTTC. This encodes CASSSDRAKLAKNIQYF.

The CDR3 DNA is TGTGCCAGCAGCCAAAACCGGGACAGGGTCACCGGGGAGCTGTTTTTT. It is translated as CASSQNRDRVTGELFF. The rearrangement links TRBV4-2 to TRBJ2-2; 9 bases are shared with TRBD1. V lost 2 bases, J lost 4 bases, and 5 bases stayed unmatched. Germline values: CDR1 LGHNA, CDR2 YNFKEQ. There are 16 residues in the CDR3.

The chain joins TRBV4-1 to TRBJ2-6; 8 nucleotides align to TRBD1. Germline CDR1 MGHRA, CDR2 YSYEKL. The CDR3 covers 18 residues. V trimming: 3 bases; J trimming: 4 bases; junction bases outside the gene matches: 11. The CDR3 region has the DNA TGCGCCAGCAGCCAGGGCCTTGGACAGGGATCGGGGGCCAACGTCCTGACTTTC. It translates to CASSQGLGQGSGANVLTF.

The CDR3 DNA reads TGTGCCAGCAGCTTCAATCCCGAACAGGGGGCAGGGTTGAATGGCTACACCTTC. Its translation: CASSFNPEQGAGLNGYTF. This chain joins TRBV7-2 and TRBJ1-2, with 9 nucleotides matching TRBD1. J was trimmed by 6 bases and V by 3 bases; bases with no gene match: 17. This CDR3 has 18 residues. Germline CDR1 SGHTA, CDR2 FQGNSA.

The chain carries TRBV29-1 and TRBJ2-7, with 8 bases that match TRBD1. The CDR3 spans 15 residues. Per the germline V gene, CDR1 is SQVTM and CDR2 is ANQGSEA. Trimming took 4 bases from V and 2 from J; bases not matched to a gene: 10. The CDR3 DNA is TGCAGCGTTGTCGTCAACGGACAGGGCCCCTACGAGCAGTACTTC. Protein product: CSVVVNGQGPYEQYF.

The chain couples TRBV4-2 to TRBJ2-3; TRBD2 is a possible D gene (7 bases). The CDR3 runs to 15 residues. Per the germline V gene, CDR1 is LGHNA and CDR2 is YNFKEQ. V was cut by 5 bases and J by 6 bases, with 18 bases left in between. The chain's CDR3 is CASSTRGAGRDTQYF. CDR3 coding DNA: TGTGCCAGCAGCACACGGGGGGCGGGTAGGGATACGCAGTATTTT.

V usage is TRBV5-8 and J usage is TRBJ2-5; D may be TRBD2 (5 bases). This CDR3 spans 15 amino acids. V was shortened by 0 bases and J by 5 bases, with 14 bases between the two germline ends. Germline V CDR1 and CDR2: SGHTS, YDEGEE. This CDR3 reads CASSLELGEGETQYF. DNA of the CDR3: TGTGCCAGCAGCTTGGAACTCGGGGAAGGGGAGACCCAGTACTTC. Together with reference TRBV5-8 and TRBJ2-5, the CDR3 gives the full variable domain: EAGVTQSPTHLIKTRGQQATLRCSPISGHTSVYWYQQALGLGLQFLLWYDEGEERNRGNFPPRFSGRQFPNYSSELNVNALELEDSALYLCASSLELGEGETQYFGPGTRLLVL.

The chain carries TRBV9 and TRBJ2-2, with 9 bases matching TRBD1. After removal of 4 bases from V and 0 bases from J, the junction contained 25 bases not matched to a gene. The CDR3 contains 23 residues. The germline V gene has CDR1 SGDLS and CDR2 YYNGEE. This chain's CDR3 is CASSPTQKRTGAGVLANTGELFF. In DNA, the CDR3 is TGTGCCAGCAGCCCTACCCAAAAGAGGACAGGGGCCGGGGTACTGGCGAACACCGGGGAGCTGTTTTTT.

The rearrangement uses TRBV4-3 and TRBJ2-1; no firm D call. Per germline, CDR1 LGHNA and CDR2 YSLEER. There are 15 residues in the CDR3. V was shortened by 0 bases and J by 9 bases, with 15 bases between the two germline ends. This chain's CDR3 is CASSQDPPGKGEQFF. CDR3 nucleotide sequence: TGCGCCAGCAGCCAAGATCCCCCTGGGAAGGGTGAGCAGTTCTTC.